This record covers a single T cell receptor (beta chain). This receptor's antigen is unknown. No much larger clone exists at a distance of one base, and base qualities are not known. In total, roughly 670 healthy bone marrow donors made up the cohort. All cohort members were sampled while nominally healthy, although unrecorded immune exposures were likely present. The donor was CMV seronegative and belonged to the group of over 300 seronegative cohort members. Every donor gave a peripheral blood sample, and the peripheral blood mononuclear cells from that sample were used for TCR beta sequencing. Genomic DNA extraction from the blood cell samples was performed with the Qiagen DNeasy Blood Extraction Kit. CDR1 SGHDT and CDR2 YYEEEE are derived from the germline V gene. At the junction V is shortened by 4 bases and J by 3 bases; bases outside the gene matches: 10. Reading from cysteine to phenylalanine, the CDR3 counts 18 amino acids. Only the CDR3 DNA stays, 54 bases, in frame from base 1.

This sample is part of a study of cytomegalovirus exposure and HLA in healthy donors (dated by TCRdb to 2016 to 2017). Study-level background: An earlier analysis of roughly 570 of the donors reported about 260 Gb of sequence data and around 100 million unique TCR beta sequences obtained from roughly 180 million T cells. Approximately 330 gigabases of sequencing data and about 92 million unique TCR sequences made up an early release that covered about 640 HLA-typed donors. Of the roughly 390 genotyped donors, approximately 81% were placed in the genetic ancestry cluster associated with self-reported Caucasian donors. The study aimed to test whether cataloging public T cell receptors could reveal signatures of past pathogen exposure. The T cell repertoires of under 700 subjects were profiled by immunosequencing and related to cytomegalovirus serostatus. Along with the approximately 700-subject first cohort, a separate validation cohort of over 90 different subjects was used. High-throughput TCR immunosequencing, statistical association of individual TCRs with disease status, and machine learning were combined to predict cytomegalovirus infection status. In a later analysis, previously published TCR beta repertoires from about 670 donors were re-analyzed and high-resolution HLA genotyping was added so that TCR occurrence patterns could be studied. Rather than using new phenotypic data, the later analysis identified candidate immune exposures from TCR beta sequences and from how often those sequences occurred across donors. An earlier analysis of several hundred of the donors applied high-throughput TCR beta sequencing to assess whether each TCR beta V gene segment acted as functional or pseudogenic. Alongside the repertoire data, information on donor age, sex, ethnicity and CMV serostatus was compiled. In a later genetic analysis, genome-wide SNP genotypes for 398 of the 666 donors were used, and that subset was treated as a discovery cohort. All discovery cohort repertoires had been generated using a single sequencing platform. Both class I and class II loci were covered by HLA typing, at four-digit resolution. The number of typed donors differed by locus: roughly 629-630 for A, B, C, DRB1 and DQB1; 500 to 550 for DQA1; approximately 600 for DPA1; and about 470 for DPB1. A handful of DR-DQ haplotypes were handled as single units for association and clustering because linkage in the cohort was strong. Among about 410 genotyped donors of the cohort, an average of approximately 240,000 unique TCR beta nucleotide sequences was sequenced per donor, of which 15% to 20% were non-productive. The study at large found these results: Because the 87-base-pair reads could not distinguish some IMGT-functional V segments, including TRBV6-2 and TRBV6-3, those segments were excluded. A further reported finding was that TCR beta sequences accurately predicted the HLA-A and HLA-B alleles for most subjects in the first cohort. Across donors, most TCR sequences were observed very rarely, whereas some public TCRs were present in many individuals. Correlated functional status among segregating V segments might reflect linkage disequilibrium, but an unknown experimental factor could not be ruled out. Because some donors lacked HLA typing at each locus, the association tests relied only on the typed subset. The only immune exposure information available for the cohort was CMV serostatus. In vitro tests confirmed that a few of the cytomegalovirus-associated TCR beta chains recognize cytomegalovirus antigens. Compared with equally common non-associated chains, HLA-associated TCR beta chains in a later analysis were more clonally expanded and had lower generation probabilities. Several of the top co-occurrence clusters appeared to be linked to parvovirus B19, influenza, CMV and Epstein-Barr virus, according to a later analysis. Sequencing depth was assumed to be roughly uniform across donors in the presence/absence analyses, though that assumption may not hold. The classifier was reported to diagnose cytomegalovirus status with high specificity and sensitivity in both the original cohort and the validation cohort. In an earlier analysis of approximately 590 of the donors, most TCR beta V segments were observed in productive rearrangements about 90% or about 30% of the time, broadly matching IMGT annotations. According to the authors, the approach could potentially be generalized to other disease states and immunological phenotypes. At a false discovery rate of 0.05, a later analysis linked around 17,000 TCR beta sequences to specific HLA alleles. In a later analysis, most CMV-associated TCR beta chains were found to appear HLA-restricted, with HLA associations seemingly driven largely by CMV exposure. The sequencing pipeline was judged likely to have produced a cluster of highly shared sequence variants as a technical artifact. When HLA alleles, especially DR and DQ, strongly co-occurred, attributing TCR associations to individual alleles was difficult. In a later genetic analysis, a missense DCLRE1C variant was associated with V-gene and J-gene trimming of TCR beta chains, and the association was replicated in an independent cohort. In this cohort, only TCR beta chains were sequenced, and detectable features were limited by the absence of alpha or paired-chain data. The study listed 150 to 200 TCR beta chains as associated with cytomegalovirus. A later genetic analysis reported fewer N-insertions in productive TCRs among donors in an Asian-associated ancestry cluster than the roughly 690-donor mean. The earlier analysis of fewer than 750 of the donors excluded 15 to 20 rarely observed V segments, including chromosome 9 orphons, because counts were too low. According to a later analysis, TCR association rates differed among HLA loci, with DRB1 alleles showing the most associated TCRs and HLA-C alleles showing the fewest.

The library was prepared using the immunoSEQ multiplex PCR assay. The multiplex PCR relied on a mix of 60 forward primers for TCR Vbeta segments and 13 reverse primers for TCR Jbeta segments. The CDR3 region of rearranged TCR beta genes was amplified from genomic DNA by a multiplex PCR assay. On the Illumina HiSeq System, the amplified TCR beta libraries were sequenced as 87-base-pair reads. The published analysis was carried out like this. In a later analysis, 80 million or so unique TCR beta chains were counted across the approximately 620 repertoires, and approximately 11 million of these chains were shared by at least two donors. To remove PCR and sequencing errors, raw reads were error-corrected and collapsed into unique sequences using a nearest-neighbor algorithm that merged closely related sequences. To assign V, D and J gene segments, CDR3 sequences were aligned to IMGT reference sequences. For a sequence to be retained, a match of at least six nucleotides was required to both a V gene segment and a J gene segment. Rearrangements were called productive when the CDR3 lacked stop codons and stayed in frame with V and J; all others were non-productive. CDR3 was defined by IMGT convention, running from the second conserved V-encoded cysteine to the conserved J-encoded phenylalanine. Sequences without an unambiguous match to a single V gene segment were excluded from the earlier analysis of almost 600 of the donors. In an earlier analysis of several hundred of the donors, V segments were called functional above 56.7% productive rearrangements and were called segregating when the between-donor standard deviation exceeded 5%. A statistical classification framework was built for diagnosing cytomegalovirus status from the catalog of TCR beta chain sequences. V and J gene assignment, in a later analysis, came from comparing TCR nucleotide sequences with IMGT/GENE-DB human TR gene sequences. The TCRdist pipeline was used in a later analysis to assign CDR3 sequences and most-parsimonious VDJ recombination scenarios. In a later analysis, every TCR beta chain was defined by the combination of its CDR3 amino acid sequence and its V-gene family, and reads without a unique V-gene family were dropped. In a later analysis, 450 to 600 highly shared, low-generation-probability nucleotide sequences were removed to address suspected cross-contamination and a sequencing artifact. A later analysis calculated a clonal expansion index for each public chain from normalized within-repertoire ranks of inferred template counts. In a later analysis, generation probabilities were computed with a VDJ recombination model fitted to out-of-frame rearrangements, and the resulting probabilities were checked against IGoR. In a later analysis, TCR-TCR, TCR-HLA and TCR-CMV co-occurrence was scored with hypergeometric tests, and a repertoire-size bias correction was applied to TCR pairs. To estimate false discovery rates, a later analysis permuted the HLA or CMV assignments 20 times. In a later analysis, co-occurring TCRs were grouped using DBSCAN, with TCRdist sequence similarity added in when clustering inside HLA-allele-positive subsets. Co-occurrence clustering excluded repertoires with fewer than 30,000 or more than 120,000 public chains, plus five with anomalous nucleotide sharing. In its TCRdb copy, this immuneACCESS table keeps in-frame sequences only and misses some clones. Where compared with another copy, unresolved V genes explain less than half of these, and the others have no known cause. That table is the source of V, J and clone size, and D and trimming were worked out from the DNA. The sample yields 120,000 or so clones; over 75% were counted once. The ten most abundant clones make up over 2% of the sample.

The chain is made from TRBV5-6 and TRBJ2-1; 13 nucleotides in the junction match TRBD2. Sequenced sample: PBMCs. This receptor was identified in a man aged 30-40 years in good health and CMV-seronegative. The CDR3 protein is CASSPITSGGDFYNEQFF. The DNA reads TGTGCCAGCAGCCCGATCACTAGCGGGGGGGACTTCTACAATGAGCAGTTCTTC.